This T cell receptor (beta chain) comes out of a study of T cells in localized non-small cell lung cancer. Findings of the study overall: The study found T cell clonality highest in uninvolved adjacent lung, above tumor. A median around 55 of the top 100 tumor clones appeared in adjacent lung. Prolonged overall survival went with higher T cell density in the blood. Sequencing covered just one tumor region, so heterogeneity cannot be ruled out.

Germline lookup yields CDR1 GTSNPN and CDR2 SVGIG (reference sequence). V was pared by 0 bases and J by 8 bases, with 7 bases between. The CDR3 runs to 11 residues. TCRdb's copy holds only in-frame clones and misses some; the assay was immunoSEQ multiplex PCR. The table lists 20,000 to 25,000 clones, more than 75% of them singletons. Notes on this clone: Its antigen is as yet unknown.

The V gene is TRBV30, the J gene TRBJ1-2; TRBD1 might be the D (6 bases). This receptor was identified in a woman aged 35-75 years with stage II squamous cell lung carcinoma. This specimen was PBMCs, taken before any cancer treatment. CDR3 DNA: TGTGCCTGGAGTGTGGGGGGCGGCTACACCTTC. Amino acids: CAWSVGGGYTF.